This T cell receptor beta chain was sequenced in a study of cytomegalovirus exposure and HLA in healthy donors. There were likely unrecorded immune exposures, though donors were nominally healthy when sampled. The germline gives CDR1 SGHNT, CDR2 YENEEA. The CDR3 is 13 amino acids. V lost 4 bases, J lost 4 bases, and 10 bases lay in between. To note about this clone: The antigen is not known.

PCR primers comprised 60 Vbeta and 13 Jbeta primers. The assay was immunoSEQ multiplex PCR, and TCRdb's table has in-frame clones only and misses some. Of about 180,000 clones in the sample, about four fifths were seen once. Whole-study findings and limits: In a later analysis, TCR association rates varied by HLA locus: DRB1 most, HLA-C fewest. Fewer N-insertions (relative to the approximately 700-donor mean) were reportedly seen in an Asian-associated ancestry cluster in a later analysis. Among TCR beta chains, those listed as cytomegalovirus-associated numbered some 160.

The sequenced sample consisted of PBMCs. The V and J genes are TRBV11-3 and TRBJ2-5; weak D call: TRBD1 (5 bases). The TCR was taken from a man aged 30-40 years in good health and CMV-seronegative. In DNA, the CDR3 is TGTGCCAGCAGCTCAAGAAGGGGAGAGACCCAGTACTTC. It encodes CASSSRRGETQYF.